The 30 T cell receptor beta chains given below trace back to one sample, sequenced in a study of blood T cell repertoires in COVID-19. Only in-frame clones appear in the TCRdb table, and some are missing; sequencing was by immunoSEQ multiplex PCR. The table records roughly 300,000 clones, approximately 91% of them present only once. The material sequenced was PBMCs or T cells enriched from blood (not recorded which). These receptors originate from a middle-aged woman with acute COVID-19.

The chain is built from TRBV6-5 and TRBJ1-5; no reliable D call. Germline lookup yields CDR1 MNHEY and CDR2 SVGAGI. V was cut by 5 bases and J by 0 bases, with 8 bases left in between. The CDR3 has 14 residues. The CDR3 spells CASSIEYSNQPQHF. The CDR3 nucleotides read TGTGCCAGCAGTATAGAATATAGCAATCAGCCCCAGCATTTT.

This clone was counted a single time. J is TRBJ2-1 and V is TRBV6-5; 10 nucleotides agree with TRBD2. J gave up 8 bases and V 3 bases, and 7 bases lay outside the gene matches. The CDR3 covers 15 residues. Per germline, CDR1 MNHEY and CDR2 SVGAGI. In DNA form, the CDR3 reads TGTGCCAGCAGTTATGGAGCGGGAGGGGATCATGAGCAGTTCTTC. It translates to CASSYGAGGDHEQFF.

The DNA for the CDR3 is TGTGCCAGCTCACTCCAAAGAGGACAGCACTACAATGAGCAGTTCTTC. This sequence encodes CASSLQRGQHYNEQFF. The chain employs TRBV18 and TRBJ2-1, with D maybe TRBD1 (6 bases). Trimming took off 4 bases at V and 3 bases at J, with 16 bases between the two ends. Germline CDR1 KGHSH, CDR2 LQKENI. The CDR3 sequence is 16 residues long.

The chain employs TRBV6-5 and TRBJ2-1, with 8 bases fitting TRBD2. Unmatched junction bases numbered 9, after V lost 6 bases and J lost 8 bases. The CDR3 has 14 residues. Germline V gene lookup returns CDR1 MNHEY and CDR2 SVGAGI. CDR3 nucleotide sequence: TGTGCCAGCAGCGCCGGGGGGGTACTGGATGAGCAGTTCTTC. Translation gives CASSAGGVLDEQFF.

The chain uses TRBV3-1 (or the pseudogene TRBV3-2) and TRBJ2-3; possibly TRBD1 for D (6 bases). V was shortened by 1 base and J by 0 bases, with 20 bases between the two germline ends. Germline CDR1 LGHDT, CDR2 YNNKEL (reference sequence). The CDR3 extends over 19 amino acids. CDR3 amino acids: CASSQGVCWGHPSTDTQYF. The CDR3 DNA sequence: TGTGCCAGCAGCCAAGGGGTGTGCTGGGGGCACCCTAGCACAGATACGCAGTATTTT.

The gene calls are TRBV24-1 and TRBJ2-5; a weak D match, TRBD2 (7 bases). Per the germline V gene, CDR1 is KGHDR and CDR2 is SFDVKD. The V end was cut by 9 bases, the J end by 5 bases, with 15 bases between. The CDR3 is 13 residues long. CDR3 region: CATAGAVLETQYF. CDR3 DNA sequence: TGTGCCACCGCGGGGGCGGTGTTGGAGACCCAGTACTTC.

This clone was picked up one time. The V and J genes are TRBV6-5 and TRBJ2-7; D unclear. This CDR3 region has 12 residues. V lost 0 bases, J lost 5 bases, and 5 bases lay in between. Germline V CDR1 and CDR2: MNHEY, SVGAGI. The chain's CDR3 is CASSYSVDEQYF. The CDR3 DNA is TGTGCCAGCAGTTACTCGGTAGACGAGCAGTACTTC.

The chain joins TRBV11-2 to TRBJ2-2; 7 nucleotides align to TRBD2. Germline V gene lookup returns CDR1 SGHAT and CDR2 FQNNGV. V trimming: 5 bases; J trimming: 4 bases; junction bases outside the gene matches: 13. This CDR3 has 17 residues. CDR3 sequence reads: CASSATLAMGATGELFF. CDR3 nucleotide sequence: TGTGCCAGCAGCGCAACACTAGCGATGGGAGCCACCGGGGAGCTGTTTTTT.

The V and J genes are TRBV6-2 or TRBV6-3 and TRBJ1-1, with 7 bases identical to TRBD1. Germline CDR1 is MNHEY and CDR2 is SVGEGT. The CDR3 contains 15 residues. The V and J ends lost 5 bases and 7 bases, in that order; junction bases with no gene match: 13. The CDR3 is CASSRQGQYRGEAFF. The DNA for the CDR3 is TGTGCCAGCAGTCGCCAGGGACAGTATCGCGGTGAAGCTTTCTTT.

This chain links TRBV4-2 with TRBJ1-4; possibly TRBD1 for D (5 bases). Looked up from germline, CDR1 is LGHNA and CDR2 is YNFKEQ. The ends were cut back, 0 bases at V and 7 bases at J, with 15 bases in the middle. This CDR3 is built from 16 residues. CDR3: CASSQELGRGIEKLFF. CDR3 DNA sequence: TGTGCCAGCAGCCAAGAACTCGGGAGGGGAATTGAAAAACTGTTTTTT.

The chain links TRBV12-5 to TRBJ1-1; 7 positions agree with TRBD1. The CDR3 loop spans 15 amino acids. The germline CDR1 and CDR2 sequences are LGHNT and FRNRAP. With 0 bases clipped from V and 5 bases from J, the junction kept 6 bases outside the gene matches. CDR3 in amino acids: CASGLVPGRGTEAFF. The CDR3 DNA reads TGTGCTAGTGGTTTGGTACCCGGCAGGGGGACTGAAGCTTTCTTT.

The J gene is TRBJ2-2, the V gene TRBV11-2; 15 nucleotides line up with TRBD2. CDR3 size: 19 residues. Germline assignment: CDR1 SGHAT and CDR2 FQNNGV. V shed 6 bases and J 4 bases; nucleotides not matched to a gene: 12. CDR3 DNA sequence: TGTGCCAGCAGTTATCCTGGACTAGCGGGAGGGTCGGGCACCGGGGAGCTGTTTTTT. As protein: CASSYPGLAGGSGTGELFF.

This clone has a count of ten or more. The chain uses TRBV29-1 and TRBJ2-2; 8 bases are shared with TRBD2. V dropped 8 bases and J dropped 1; count of bases not matched to a gene: 3. Germline V gene sequence: CDR1 SQVTM, CDR2 ANQGSEA. The CDR3 is made up of 13 amino acids. In DNA, the CDR3 is TGCAGCTCCCTAGCGGGGAACACCGGGGAGCTGTTTTTT. Protein sequence: CSSLAGNTGELFF.

The chain employs TRBV19 and TRBJ1-2; 7 bases are shared with TRBD1. The CDR3 spans 15 residues. V lost 5 bases, J lost 8 bases, and 14 bases stayed unmatched. Germline CDR1 LNHDA, CDR2 SQIVND (reference sequence). The CDR3 reads CASSPYRGTLEGYTF. The CDR3 region has the DNA TGTGCCAGTAGTCCCTACAGGGGAACGTTGGAAGGCTACACCTTC.

This chain links TRBV10-2 with TRBJ2-5, with 9 bases that match TRBD2. The CDR3 is 15 amino acids. Germline CDR1 WSHSY, CDR2 SAAADI. Germline trimming cut 5 bases from V and 2 bases from J; bases unmatched to any gene: 6. CDR3 bases: TGCGCCAGCAGTCGAGCGGGAGGCCTACAAGAGACCCAGTACTTC. The encoded protein is CASSRAGGLQETQYF.

The chain is built from TRBV6-5 and TRBJ1-1, with D maybe TRBD1 (5 bases). Germline-derived CDR1 and CDR2 are MNHEY and SVGAGI. Deletions cut 6 bases from V and 0 bases from J, with 14 bases between. The CDR3 is 15 amino acids. The CDR3 DNA reads as TGTGCCAGCAGGGCCCTAGGGGAACTGAACACTGAAGCTTTCTTT. Translating it yields CASRALGELNTEAFF.

V usage is TRBV7-6 and J usage is TRBJ2-6; 9 bases agree with TRBD1. The CDR3 has 18 residues. The V gene end was trimmed by 6 bases and the J gene end by 0 bases; junction bases not matched to a gene: 9. Germline CDR1 SGHVS, CDR2 FNYEAQ. The CDR3 nucleotides are TGTGCCAGCAGTTCACCCACAGGGGGCAGCTCTGGGGCCAACGTCCTGACTTTC. Protein sequence: CASSSPTGGSSGANVLTF.

J is TRBJ2-7 and V is TRBV6-5, with TRBD2 matching over 10 bases. The length of the CDR3 is 14 residues. Germline trimming cut 6 bases from V and 6 bases from J; bases unmatched to any gene: 8. Germline V CDR1 and CDR2: MNHEY, SVGAGI. The CDR3 region has the DNA TGTGCCAGCAGACCCCCGGGACTAGCGCGCGAGCAGTACTTC. Its translation is CASRPPGLAREQYF.

J is TRBJ2-1 and V is TRBV11-2; tentative D call: TRBD2 (7 bases). The CDR3 loop spans 14 amino acids. Germline CDR1 SGHAT, CDR2 FQNNGV. Trimming took off 5 bases at V and 11 bases at J, with 19 bases between the two ends. The CDR3: CASSRWEGGTQQFF. The CDR3 DNA sequence: TGTGCCAGCAGCCGTTGGGAGGGGGGGACCCAGCAGTTCTTC. The full variable domain, completed using reference TRBV11-2 and TRBJ2-1, is EAGVAQSPRYKIIEKRQSVAFWCNPISGHATLYWYQQILGQGPKLLIQFQNNGVVDDSQLPKDRFSAERLKGVDSTLKIQPAKLEDSAVYLCASSRWEGGTQQFFGPGTRLTVL.

The chain combines TRBV6-5 with TRBJ1-4; D gene uncertain. V gave up 6 bases and J gave up 3 bases, with 11 bases separating them. CDR1 MNHEY and CDR2 SVGAGI come from the germline V gene. The CDR3 length is 14 residues. CDR3 DNA sequence: TGTGCCAGCAGACCGCCCGGGTCTAATGAAAAACTGTTTTTT. This encodes CASRPPGSNEKLFF.

This chain joins TRBV10-3 and TRBJ2-5; D might be TRBD2 (6 bases). The V gene's germline CDR1 is ENHRY and CDR2 SYGVKD. V shed 6 bases and J shed 7 bases, with 24 bases lying between them. This CDR3 has 16 residues. The CDR3 DNA follows: TGTGCCATCAGGCCTGGGACTGGAGTGACTGGTGGGACCCAGTACTTC. This sequence encodes CAIRPGTGVTGGTQYF.

The V gene is TRBV5-5, the J gene TRBJ1-4, with 8 bases that match TRBD1. Germline V gene sequence: CDR1 SGHKS, CDR2 YYEKEE (reference sequence). The CDR3 runs to 16 residues. Unmatched junction bases numbered 7, after V lost 2 bases and J lost 4 bases. The CDR3 here is CASSLDPGGFNEKLFF. The CDR3 region has the DNA TGTGCCAGCAGCTTAGACCCAGGGGGCTTTAATGAAAAACTGTTTTTT.

This chain connects TRBV19 to TRBJ1-5; D possibly corresponds to TRBD1 (5 bases). CDR3 length: 15 amino acids. Trimming left V 9 bases short and J 0 bases short, with 15 bases between. In germline, CDR1 is LNHDA, CDR2 SQIVND (reference sequence). The CDR3 DNA reads TGTGCCAGCAACCCCCCGGGGGATAGCAATCAGCCCCAGCATTTT. Translation gives CASNPPGDSNQPQHF.

The chain couples TRBV6-5 to TRBJ2-2; D unresolved. Trimming pared 6 bases from V and 4 bases from J, leaving 12 bases between. The germline V gene has CDR1 MNHEY and CDR2 SVGAGI. The CDR3 contains 14 residues. CDR3 in DNA: TGTGCCAGCAGCGAGAGTCCGGGCACCGGGGAGCTGTTTTTT. The encoded protein is CASSESPGTGELFF.

This chain connects TRBV19 to TRBJ1-5, with 7 bases lining up with TRBD1. V gave up 3 bases and J gave up 2 bases; unmatched junction bases: 13. Germline CDR1 and CDR2: LNHDA and SQIVND (reference sequence). This CDR3 is built from 18 residues. The CDR3 is CASSMRGQGGFGNQPQHF. The CDR3 nucleotides read TGTGCCAGTAGTATGAGGGGTCAGGGGGGTTTCGGCAATCAGCCCCAGCATTTT.

J is TRBJ1-2 and V is TRBV19; weak D call: TRBD1 (6 bases). The CDR3 is made up of 13 amino acids. V was shortened by 9 bases and J by 4 bases, with 15 bases between the two germline ends. Germline loops: CDR1 LNHDA, CDR2 SQIVND (reference sequence). CDR3 sequence (DNA): TGTGCCAGCGCCCCAGGGGTAGGCTATGGCTACACCTTC. It specifies CASAPGVGYGYTF.

The chain employs TRBV28 and TRBJ1-2; the match to TRBD1 covers 9 bases. The CDR3 has 15 amino acids. V lost 4 bases to trimming and J lost 7 bases; unmatched junction nucleotides: 10. From germline, CDR1 is MDHEN and CDR2 SYDVKM. CDR3 nucleotides: TGTGCCAGCAGTTCCCCGGGACAGGGACCCCTTGGCTACACCTTC. Amino acids: CASSSPGQGPLGYTF.

This chain joins TRBV30 and TRBJ2-7; TRBD1 agrees at 8 bases. V lost 3 bases and J lost 4; bases outside the gene matches: 8. CDR1 and CDR2 from the germline V gene are GTSNPN and SVGIG (reference sequence). CDR3 length equals 14 residues. The CDR3 sequence is CAWRETGARYEQYF. The CDR3 region has the DNA TGTGCCTGGAGAGAGACAGGGGCTCGGTACGAGCAGTACTTC.

The V gene is TRBV10-3, the J gene TRBJ2-4, with 8 nucleotides matching TRBD2. From germline, CDR1 is ENHRY and CDR2 SYGVKD. The CDR3 loop spans 13 amino acids. V lost 11 bases, J lost 9 bases, and 12 bases stayed unmatched. DNA of the CDR3: TGTGCCGCCCGGGGGGGGGAGAGTCGCATTCAGTACTTC. This encodes CAARGGESRIQYF.

The chain recombines TRBV7-2 with TRBJ1-3; possibly TRBD1 for D (6 bases). CDR3 size: 14 residues. Germline CDR1 and CDR2: SGHTA and FQGNSA. V was trimmed by 5 bases and J by 4 bases, leaving 12 bases between them. CDR3 residues: CASSTRQAGNTIYF. In DNA form, the CDR3 reads TGTGCCAGCAGCACCCGACAGGCCGGAAACACCATATATTTT. Supplemented by reference TRBV7-2 and TRBJ1-3, the full variable domain reads GAGVSQSPSNKVTEKGKDVELRCDPISGHTALYWYRQSLGQGLEFLIYFQGNSAPDKSGLPSDRFSAERTGGSVSTLTIQRTQQEDSAVYLCASSTRQAGNTIYFGEGSWLTVV.